These 16 T cell receptor beta chains were all obtained from the same sample, sequenced in a study of human T cells and chemical hapten exposure. Time point here: healthy volunteer bleed at 6 weeks. Total RNA was isolated from unfractionated whole blood. TCRdb reanalysed the RACE reads using MiXCR and keeps one entry per CDR3 protein. The table has under 90,000 distinct CDR3 sequences, 7% to 9% seen once. The sequencing input was whole blood. The receptor source for this set is a male donor in good health. Some clones in this sample may be carry-over from other donors' samples.

The chain employs TRBV6-5 and TRBJ2-3, with TRBD2 matching 11 bases. V was clipped by 7 bases and J by 6 bases; unmatched bases: 9. Germline V lookup: CDR1 MNHEY, CDR2 SVGAGI. The CDR3 length is 15 residues. CDR3 protein: CASTPISGRGDTQYF. The DNA for the CDR3 is TGTGCCAGCACCCCCATTAGCGGGAGGGGGGATACGCAGTATTTT.

This clonotype was counted a few times. This chain connects TRBV30 to TRBJ2-4; no definite D call. Trimming took off 3 bases at V and 1 base at J, with 7 bases between the two ends. CDR3 length: 13 residues. Germline V gene data show CDR1 as GTSNPN and CDR2 as SVGIG (reference sequence). The DNA of the CDR3 is TGTGCCTGGAGAGCTGACGCCAAAAACATTCAGTACTTC. It is translated as CAWRADAKNIQYF. The whole variable domain, remainder taken from reference TRBV30 and TRBJ2-4, is SQTIHQWPATLVQPVGSPLSLECTVEGTSNPNLYWYRQAAGRGLQLLFYSVGIGQISSEVPQNLSASRPQDRQFILSSKKLLLSDSGFYLCAWRADAKNIQYFGAGTRLSVL.

This clonotype was seen a few times. J is TRBJ2-5 and V is TRBV21-1. TRBV21-1 has pseudogene status. This CDR3 is built from 11 residues. The CDR3 DNA follows: TGTGCCAGCATAATGTCTGAGACCCAGTACTTC. This gives the protein CASIMSETQYF.

This clonotype was found many times. This sequence joins TRBV29-1 and TRBJ1-1; D possibly corresponds to TRBD1 (6 bases). The V gene lost 0 bases and the J gene lost 6 bases, with 8 bases spanning the gap. The CDR3 runs 12 residues. Germline assignment: CDR1 SQVTM and CDR2 ANQGSEA. The CDR3 spells CSVEEGAAEAFF. The CDR3 DNA sequence: TGCAGCGTTGAAGAGGGGGCTGCTGAAGCTTTCTTT.

CDR3 amino acids: CSANPAIAGGQETQYF. The DNA for the CDR3 is TGCAGTGCTAATCCTGCTATAGCGGGGGGACAAGAGACCCAGTACTTC. V and J are TRBV20-1 and TRBJ2-5; 10 bases agree with TRBD2. With V trimmed by 4 bases and J by 2 bases, 10 bases remained unmatched. Per the germline V gene, CDR1 is DFQATT and CDR2 is SNEGSKA (reference sequence). The CDR3 loop spans 16 amino acids.

The V gene is TRBV25-1, the J gene TRBJ2-5; 10 bases are a match to TRBD2. The V gene's germline CDR1 is MGHDK and CDR2 SYGVNS. The length of the CDR3 is 15 residues. Trimming took 5 bases from V and 2 from J; bases not matched to a gene: 5. CDR3 residues: CASSRGLAQQETQYF. The CDR3 DNA sequence: TGTGCCAGCAGTAGGGGACTAGCGCAACAAGAGACCCAGTACTTC. Based on the CDR3 plus reference TRBV25-1 and TRBJ2-5, the full variable domain is EADIYQTPRYLVIGTGKKITLECSQTMGHDKMYWYQQDPGMELHLIHYSYGVNSTEKGDLSSESTVSRIRTEHFPLTLESARPSHTSQYLCASSRGLAQQETQYFGPGTRLLVL.

The chain is built from TRBV9 and TRBJ2-1, with TRBD1 matching 9 bases. Per the germline V gene, CDR1 is SGDLS and CDR2 is YYNGEE. This CDR3 has 15 amino acids. The V gene end was trimmed by 0 bases and the J gene end by 8 bases; junction bases not matched to a gene: 6. The CDR3 loop reads CASSVGPDRGHEQFF. DNA of the CDR3: TGTGCCAGCAGCGTAGGCCCGGACAGGGGCCATGAGCAGTTCTTC.

V is TRBV29-1 and J is TRBJ2-2, with D hard to call. V shed 4 bases and J shed 0 bases, with 3 bases lying between them. The length of the CDR3 is 12 residues. The V gene's germline CDR1 is SQVTM and CDR2 ANQGSEA. The CDR3 region is CSVGPNTGELFF. For the CDR3, the DNA is TGCAGCGTTGGCCCGAACACCGGGGAGCTGTTTTTT.

This clonotype was recorded at least ten times. This rearrangement joins TRBV5-1 to TRBJ2-1; D is uncertain. In germline, CDR1 is SGHRS, CDR2 YFSETQ. This CDR3 contains 12 residues. The V end was cut by 0 bases, the J end by 4 bases, with 2 bases between. The DNA for the CDR3 is TGCGCCAGCAGCTTGGTTTACAATGAGCAGTTCTTC. This translates into CASSLVYNEQFF.

This clonotype was detected only a few times. The chain links TRBV5-1 to TRBJ2-7, with TRBD1 matching over 8 bases. In germline, CDR1 is SGHRS, CDR2 YFSETQ. The CDR3 totals 16 residues. Unmatched junction bases numbered 9, after V lost 4 bases and J lost 0 bases. The DNA of the CDR3 is TGCGCCAGCAGCGCGTCCAGGACAGGGAGCTCCTACGAGCAGTACTTC. This codes for CASSASRTGSSYEQYF. Full variable domain (remainder filled in from reference TRBV5-1 and TRBJ2-7): KAGVTQTPRYLIKTRGQQVTLSCSPISGHRSVSWYQQTPGQGLQFLFEYFSETQRNKGNFPGRFSGRQFSNSRSEMNVSTLELGDSALYLCASSASRTGSSYEQYFGPGTRLTVT.

The chain joins TRBV10-3 to TRBJ2-7, with 7 bases aligning to TRBD1. This CDR3 contains 16 residues. Germline CDR1 ENHRY, CDR2 SYGVKD. V gave up 4 bases and J gave up 2 bases; unmatched junction bases: 11. The CDR3 region is CAISGSGTAETYEQYF. DNA for the CDR3: TGTGCCATCAGTGGATCCGGGACAGCAGAAACCTACGAGCAGTACTTC.

This clonotype was seen more than once but under ten times. The chain is built from TRBV7-9 and TRBJ2-6; D is perhaps TRBD2 (7 bases). Germline values: CDR1 SEHNR, CDR2 FQNEAQ (reference sequence). V lost 0 bases and J lost 1, with 13 bases in between. The CDR3 is 18 amino acids. CDR3 DNA: TGTGCCAGCAGCTTAGCTGGCGGGGGCGTATCTGGGGCCAACGTCCTGACTTTC. Its translation is CASSLAGGGVSGANVLTF.

This chain connects TRBV20-1 to TRBJ1-1; D is unresolved. Germline CDR1 and CDR2: DFQATT and SNEGSKA (reference sequence). Trimming took 3 bases from V and 4 from J, leaving 12 bases between them. This CDR3 has 13 residues. The chain's CDR3 is CSAREGMGTEAFF. The CDR3 bases are TGCAGTGCTAGGGAAGGGATGGGCACTGAAGCTTTCTTT.

The chain has TRBV18 and TRBJ1-1; weak D call: TRBD1 (5 bases). Germline lookup yields CDR1 KGHSH and CDR2 LQKENI. This CDR3 contains 15 residues. V lost 3 bases and J 3 bases, leaving 14 bases between the germline ends. Here the CDR3 DNA reads TGTGCCAGCTCACCCCGAGCGGCGGGGGACACTGAAGCTTTCTTT. It is translated as CASSPRAAGDTEAFF.

This clonotype has only a few counts. The chain recombines TRBV6-5 with TRBJ1-1; D gene unclear. The CDR3 is 15 residues long. Per the germline V gene, CDR1 is MNHEY and CDR2 is SVGAGI. V was pared by 4 bases and J by 1 base, with 13 bases between. The chain's CDR3 is CASSWDGRPNTEAFF. The CDR3 region has the DNA TGTGCCAGCAGTTGGGATGGACGGCCGAACACTGAAGCTTTCTTT.

This clonotype was recorded at least ten times. The V and J genes are TRBV9 and TRBJ2-6; 7 bases fit TRBD1. CDR3 size: 18 residues. The germline V gene encodes CDR1 SGDLS and CDR2 YYNGEE. With 2 bases clipped from V and 0 bases from J, the junction kept 8 bases outside the gene matches. The CDR3: CASSVNRGTRSGANVLTF. CDR3 in DNA: TGTGCCAGCAGCGTCAACAGGGGAACTCGCTCTGGGGCCAACGTCCTGACTTTC. The full variable domain, completed using reference TRBV9 and TRBJ2-6, is DSGVTQTPKHLITATGQRVTLRCSPRSGDLSVYWYQQSLDQGLQFLIQYYNGEERAKGNILERFSAQQFPDLHSELNLSSLELGDSALYFCASSVNRGTRSGANVLTFGAGSRLTVL.